The 9 T cell receptor beta chains listed next were all sequenced from one sample in a study of tumor-infiltrating lymphocytes in oesophageal squamous cell carcinoma. MiXCR, applied by TCRdb to the PCR reads, yields one record per CDR3 protein. The data show about 10,000 distinct CDR3 sequences, with 55% to 75% seen just once and approximately 26% held by the top ten. Sequencing was performed on esophageal tumor tissue. All receptors come from a female donor with esophageal squamous cell carcinoma.

The J gene is TRBJ2-5, the V gene TRBV11-2, with D perhaps TRBD2 (6 bases). With the DNA end fitting TRBJ2-7 better, the J assignment may be wrong. The germline V gene encodes CDR1 SGHAT and CDR2 FQNNGV. This CDR3 region has 13 residues. The CDR3 here is CASSYGTQAEQYF. CDR3 sequence (DNA): TGTGCCAGCAGCTATGGGACTCAAGCCGAGCAGTACTTC.

This clonotype qualifies as medium-sized (0.01 to 0.1%). The chain uses TRBV5-1 and TRBJ2-3; a possible D gene is TRBD2 (6 bases). V was clipped by 0 bases and J by 7 bases, with 12 bases between them. This CDR3 has 14 residues. Germline V gene data show CDR1 as SGHRS and CDR2 as YFSETQ. Here the CDR3 reads CASSLDGAGNTQYF. The CDR3 DNA is TGCGCCAGCAGCTTGGACGGCGCGGGGAATACGCAGTATTTT.

With respect to this clonotype: A read error is possible here, since a much larger clone lies one base away. The CDR3, as DNA: TGTGCCAGCAGCCAAAGGGACAGCTCCTACAATGAGCAGTACTTC. Translating gives CASSQRDSSYNEQYF. The chain employs TRBV7-8 and TRBJ2-5; 7 positions match TRBD1. J was trimmed by 11 bases and V by 5 bases; bases with no gene match: 17. CDR3 size: 15 residues. Germline CDR1 is SGHVS and CDR2 is FQNEAQ.

V and J are TRBV7-2 and TRBJ2-5; 9 bases are shared with TRBD1. V lost 5 bases and J lost 5; bases outside the gene matches: 6. The germline gives CDR1 SGHTA, CDR2 FQGNSA. CDR3 length equals 14 residues. The CDR3 region is CASSQGTGRETQYF. The CDR3 region has the DNA TGTGCCAGCAGCCAAGGGACAGGGAGGGAGACCCAGTACTTC.

This clonotype has a single count. The chain is built from TRBV6-4 and TRBJ2-1; D ambiguous. The germline CDR1 and CDR2 sequences are MRHNA and SNTAGT. V was shortened by 5 bases and J by 0 bases, with 11 bases between the two germline ends. The CDR3 extends over 15 amino acids. CDR3 region: CASSYGLSSYNEQFF. The CDR3 nucleotides read TGTGCCAGCAGTTATGGGCTTAGCTCCTACAATGAGCAGTTCTTC.

This clonotype is labeled as medium-sized. Given the absence of the conserved phenylalanine or tryptophan at the CDR3 end, a read error is likely. It is unclear where the CDR3 begins or ends on the DNA, so no DNA is shown, and the CDR3 is as TCRdb lists it. This rearrangement joins TRBV6-8 to TRBJ2-6; TRBD1, the D gene given by the table, was not confirmed from the DNA. Looked up from germline, CDR1 is MNHGY and CDR2 is SAAAGT. The CDR3 adds up to 11 amino acids, both ends counted. CDR3 sequence: CWGNGIRDQDM.

This clonotype has only one observation. This chain uses TRBV6-1 with TRBJ2-5; D not certain. The J call is uncertain, as TRBJ2-7 better fits the DNA end. Germline assignment: CDR1 MNHNS and CDR2 SASEGT. The CDR3 has 15 amino acids. As DNA, the CDR3 is TGTGCCAGCAGTGCCTTGTTGTTTCCCCCCTACGAGCAGTACTTC. It yields the protein CASSALLFPPYEQYF.

The rearrangement joins TRBV11-2 to TRBJ2-1; TRBD2 agrees at 7 bases. The J call is doubtful: the DNA matches TRBJ2-5 better. CDR3 length equals 14 residues. Germline lookup yields CDR1 SGHAT and CDR2 FQNNGV. The CDR3 DNA follows: TGTGCCAGCAGCCCCAGCGGGGTCGGTGAGACCCAGTACTTC. Translating gives CASSPSGVGETQYF.

This clonotype is large (0.1 to 1%) by share. The chain joins TRBV28 to TRBJ2-6; no definite D call. Germline V CDR1 and CDR2: MDHEN, SYDVKM. Trimming left V 10 bases short and J 0 bases short, with 10 bases between. This CDR3 contains 14 residues. DNA for the CDR3: TGTGCCACCAACCAGATCTCTGGGGCCAACGTCCTGACTTTC. Translating gives CATNQISGANVLTF.